There are a few counts of the clone carrying this T cell receptor beta chain. Its antigen is unknown. These data come from a study of regulatory T cells in long-lasting Graves disease. Background on the study: Freshly diagnosed Graves' patients had used antithyroid drugs for under 3 months.

This CDR3 contains 17 residues. Germline lookup yields CDR1 SGHTA and CDR2 FQGTGA. V gave up 1 base and J gave up 7 bases, with 20 bases separating them. Regarding time point: newly diagnosed GD, antithyroid drugs for less than 3 months. PBMCs were the source of the RNA used for TCR sequencing. Building of the TCR beta libraries involved iRepertoire HTBI primers and Arm-PCR of CDR3 regions. Each CDR3 protein gets one entry after TCRdb re-called the multiplex PCR reads with MiXCR. The sample shows approximately 400,000 distinct CDR3 sequences, about 15% of them seen only once. Study-level findings and limits: The study found lower TCR diversity in persistent Graves' patients than in newly diagnosed ones.

The sample also formed part of further work on T cells in Graves' hyperthyroidism and ophthalmopathy.

The sample was peripheral blood mononuclear cells (PBMCs), taken at new diagnosis, from a patient treated with antithyroid drugs. This chain connects TRBV7-3 to TRBJ2-1; tentative D call: TRBD2 (6 bases). This clonotype was obtained from a woman in her thirties with Graves disease. CDR3: CASSLNPLANPTNEQFF. The CDR3 DNA is TGTGCCAGCAGCTTAAACCCTCTAGCGAATCCCACTAATGAGCAGTTCTTC.